This T cell receptor (beta chain) originates from a study of CXCR3-negative and CXCR3-positive naive CD8 T cells. General observations from the study: Compared with CXCR3-negative naive cells, CXCR3-positive naive cells showed more hydrophobic TRB CDR3s.

CD45RO-CCR7+CD27+CD95- defined naive CD8+ T cells. The CDR3 contains 13 residues. Turning to this clonotype: What it recognizes is unknown.

The study made its TRB cDNA libraries by 5' RACE, adding UMI labels. TCRdb re-called the 5' RACE reads and shows each CDR3 protein once, DNA omitted. This sample contains some 150,000 distinct CDR3 sequences. The sequencing input was naive CXCR3+ CD8+ T cells from blood. The subset was: CD45RO-CCR7+CD27+CD95- naive CD8+ T cells expressing CXCR3 (TNR3+). This TCR derives from a human donor in good health. Some clones in this sample may be carry-over from other donors' samples. The chain has TRBV12-3 or TRBV12-4 and TRBJ2-5. The CDR3 spells CASSDTIQETQYF.